A selection of T cell receptor beta chains follows, all from one sample in a study of early stage breast cancer tumors. Measured with immunoSEQ multiplex PCR; TCRdb has only the in-frame clones, and not every one. Of tens of thousands of clones listed, roughly 86% are singletons. The sample was blood. The receptor set was obtained from a person between 50 and 60 years old with breast cancer. CDR3s include the opening cysteine and the closing phenylalanine or tryptophan. The D gene is left open where the match is weak. The size entry is marked missing in some rows and otherwise reads once, few, many or a size class.

clone size: few; D gene: .; V gene: TRBV5-4; J gene: TRBJ2-5; CDR3 protein: CASSLDQETQYF; CDR3 DNA: TGTGCCAGCAGCCTCGACCAAGAGACCCAGTACTTC
clone size: .; D gene: .; V gene: TRBV6-6; J gene: TRBJ1-4; CDR3 protein: CASSYPAKKLFF; CDR3 DNA: TGTGCCAGCAGTTACCCCGCTAAAAAACTGTTTTTT
clone size: .; D gene: .; V gene: TRBV10-3; J gene: TRBJ2-5; CDR3 protein: CAISDMETQYF; CDR3 DNA: TGTGCCATCAGTGACATGGAGACCCAGTACTTC
clone size: few; D gene: .; V gene: TRBV5-1; J gene: TRBJ2-2; CDR3 protein: CASSMNTGELFF; CDR3 DNA: TGCGCCAGCAGCATGAACACCGGGGAGCTGTTTTTT
clone size: .; D gene: .; V gene: TRBV19; J gene: TRBJ2-3; CDR3 protein: CASSMVGTDTQYF; CDR3 DNA: TGTGCCAGTAGTATGGTGGGCACAGATACGCAGTATTTT
clone size: .; D gene: TRBD2; V gene: TRBV5-1; J gene: TRBJ2-3; CDR3 protein: CASSLEPSGGSTDTQYF; CDR3 DNA: TGCGCCAGCAGCTTGGAACCTAGCGGGGGGAGCACAGATACGCAGTATTTT
clone size: .; D gene: .; V gene: TRBV18; J gene: TRBJ2-3; CDR3 protein: CASSPEQTATDTQYF; CDR3 DNA: TGTGCCAGCTCACCAGAGCAGACGGCCACAGATACGCAGTATTTT
clone size: .; D gene: .; V gene: TRBV9; J gene: TRBJ1-1; CDR3 protein: CASSAGGTPNTEAFF; CDR3 DNA: TGTGCCAGCAGCGCGGGCGGGACACCTAACACTGAAGCTTTCTTT
clone size: once; D gene: .; V gene: TRBV7-3; J gene: TRBJ2-2; CDR3 protein: CASSLSPGGGTGELFF; CDR3 DNA: TGTGCCAGCAGCTTATCACCCGGGGGCGGTACCGGGGAGCTGTTTTTT
clone size: .; D gene: .; V gene: TRBV19; J gene: TRBJ2-5; CDR3 protein: CASSRTLALVTQYF; CDR3 DNA: TGTGCCAGTAGTAGAACTCTAGCATTGGTGACCCAGTACTTC
clone size: .; D gene: .; V gene: TRBV28; J gene: TRBJ2-1; CDR3 protein: CASSLGVFSNEQFF; CDR3 DNA: TGTGCCAGCAGTTTGGGGGTATTTAGCAATGAGCAGTTCTTC
clone size: .; D gene: .; V gene: TRBV5-4; J gene: TRBJ1-1; CDR3 protein: CASSPQGVQGRKAFF; CDR3 DNA: TGTGCCAGCAGCCCGCAGGGTGTACAGGGACGGAAAGCTTTCTTT
clone size: .; D gene: .; V gene: TRBV15; J gene: TRBJ1-1; CDR3 protein: CATSRAGGQGGTEAFF; CDR3 DNA: TGTGCCACCAGCAGAGCCGGTGGGCAGGGAGGAACTGAAGCTTTCTTT
clone size: .; D gene: .; V gene: TRBV9; J gene: TRBJ2-7; CDR3 protein: CASSVRQNGGEQYF; CDR3 DNA: TGTGCCAGCAGCGTGAGGCAGAATGGGGGCGAGCAGTACTTC
clone size: .; D gene: .; V gene: TRBV7-6; J gene: TRBJ1-5; CDR3 protein: CASSLGRKQPQHF; CDR3 DNA: TGTGCCAGCAGCCTCGGGAGGAAGCAGCCCCAGCATTTT
clone size: .; D gene: TRBD1; V gene: TRBV4-1; J gene: TRBJ1-1; CDR3 protein: CASSQDSSGTGGRRSTEAFF; CDR3 DNA: TGCGCCAGCAGCCAAGATAGCTCCGGGACAGGGGGCAGACGGAGCACTGAAGCTTTCTTT
clone size: .; D gene: .; V gene: TRBV7-2; J gene: TRBJ1-2; CDR3 protein: CASSLGRLNYGYTF; CDR3 DNA: TGTGCCAGCAGCTTAGGTCGGCTTAACTATGGCTACACCTTC
clone size: .; D gene: .; V gene: TRBV6-8; J gene: TRBJ1-2; CDR3 protein: CASSYSYPWDGGGYTF; CDR3 DNA: TGTGCCAGCAGTTACTCGTATCCCTGGGACGGGGGTGGCTACACCTTC
clone size: .; D gene: .; V gene: TRBV18; J gene: TRBJ2-7; CDR3 protein: CASSPGGWSYEQYF; CDR3 DNA: TGTGCCAGCTCACCAGGAGGGTGGTCCTACGAGCAGTACTTC
clone size: .; D gene: TRBD1; V gene: TRBV9; J gene: TRBJ1-2; CDR3 protein: CASSSGQGPNYGYTF; CDR3 DNA: TGTGCCAGCAGCTCAGGACAGGGTCCTAACTATGGCTACACCTTC
clone size: .; D gene: .; V gene: TRBV11-2; J gene: TRBJ2-7; CDR3 protein: CASSHDGSYEQYF; CDR3 DNA: TGTGCCAGCAGCCACGACGGATCCTACGAGCAGTACTTC
clone size: .; D gene: .; V gene: TRBV4-1; J gene: TRBJ1-5; CDR3 protein: CASSQAVGGWPQHF; CDR3 DNA: TGCGCCAGCAGCCAAGCAGTCGGGGGCTGGCCCCAGCATTTT
clone size: .; D gene: .; V gene: TRBV7-2; J gene: TRBJ2-3; CDR3 protein: CASSLGGGTQYF; CDR3 DNA: TGTGCCAGCAGCTTAGGGGGAGGTACGCAGTATTTT
clone size: .; D gene: TRBD1; V gene: TRBV11-2; J gene: TRBJ2-3; CDR3 protein: CASSQGQGATDTQYF; CDR3 DNA: TGTGCCAGCAGCCAGGGGCAGGGGGCCACAGATACGCAGTATTTT
clone size: few; D gene: .; V gene: TRBV2; J gene: TRBJ2-3; CDR3 protein: CASSEWASDTQYF; CDR3 DNA: TGTGCCAGCAGTGAATGGGCCTCAGATACGCAGTATTTT
clone size: .; D gene: .; V gene: TRBV6-1; J gene: TRBJ1-4; CDR3 protein: CASSLGINEKLFF; CDR3 DNA: TGTGCCAGCAGTCTGGGTATTAATGAAAAACTGTTTTTT
clone size: .; D gene: .; V gene: TRBV13; J gene: TRBJ1-2; CDR3 protein: CASSLVTNGRAHGYTF; CDR3 DNA: TGTGCCAGCAGCTTAGTAACGAATGGCAGGGCCCATGGCTACACCTTC
clone size: .; D gene: .; V gene: TRBV29-1; J gene: TRBJ2-3; CDR3 protein: CSVGGYTDTQYF; CDR3 DNA: TGCAGCGTTGGTGGCTACACAGATACGCAGTATTTT
clone size: .; D gene: TRBD2; V gene: TRBV27; J gene: TRBJ2-2; CDR3 protein: CASRYKPGLAVTGELFF; CDR3 DNA: TGTGCCAGCAGATACAAGCCGGGACTAGCTGTCACCGGGGAGCTGTTTTTT
clone size: .; D gene: .; V gene: TRBV7-8; J gene: TRBJ1-1; CDR3 protein: CASSRDRRMQNTEAFF; CDR3 DNA: TGTGCCAGCAGTCGTGACAGGAGGATGCAGAACACTGAAGCTTTCTTT
clone size: .; D gene: .; V gene: TRBV19; J gene: TRBJ2-7; CDR3 protein: CASSEAQGFYEQYF; CDR3 DNA: TGTGCCAGTAGTGAAGCACAGGGATTCTACGAGCAGTACTTC
clone size: once; D gene: TRBD2; V gene: TRBV6-4; J gene: TRBJ2-2; CDR3 protein: CASSMTSGGANTGELFF; CDR3 DNA: TGTGCCAGCAGTATGACTAGCGGGGGTGCGAACACCGGGGAGCTGTTTTTT
clone size: .; D gene: TRBD1; V gene: TRBV6-1; J gene: TRBJ1-2; CDR3 protein: CASRGTGGYGYTF; CDR3 DNA: TGTGCCAGCAGAGGGACAGGGGGGTATGGCTACACCTTC
clone size: .; D gene: .; V gene: TRBV20-1; J gene: TRBJ2-3; CDR3 protein: CSTWDTDTQYF; CDR3 DNA: TGCAGTACGTGGGACACAGATACGCAGTATTTT
clone size: .; D gene: .; V gene: TRBV5-1; J gene: TRBJ1-1; CDR3 protein: CASMGRSGLENTEAFF; CDR3 DNA: TGCGCCAGCATGGGTCGTTCAGGGTTGGAGAACACTGAAGCTTTCTTT
clone size: .; D gene: .; V gene: TRBV29-1; J gene: TRBJ2-3; CDR3 protein: CSAGGTDTQYF; CDR3 DNA: TGCAGCGCTGGAGGTACAGATACGCAGTATTTT
clone size: .; D gene: TRBD1; V gene: TRBV6-1; J gene: TRBJ1-1; CDR3 protein: CASRDRTNTEAFF; CDR3 DNA: TGTGCCAGCAGGGACAGGACAAACACTGAAGCTTTCTTT
clone size: .; D gene: TRBD1; V gene: TRBV18; J gene: TRBJ1-6; CDR3 protein: CASSPTGTGDSPLHF; CDR3 DNA: TGTGCCAGCTCACCTACCGGGACAGGGGATTCACCCCTCCACTTT
clone size: few; D gene: TRBD1; V gene: TRBV19; J gene: TRBJ2-1; CDR3 protein: CASSWRRDRGNEQFF; CDR3 DNA: TGTGCCAGTAGCTGGAGGCGGGACAGGGGCAATGAGCAGTTCTTC
clone size: .; D gene: .; V gene: TRBV30; J gene: TRBJ1-5; CDR3 protein: CAWARLSGQPQHF; CDR3 DNA: TGTGCCTGGGCCCGGTTGAGTGGTCAGCCCCAGCATTTT
clone size: .; D gene: .; V gene: TRBV4-1; J gene: TRBJ1-3; CDR3 protein: CASSQEDRAGNTIYF; CDR3 DNA: TGCGCCAGCAGCCAAGAGGATAGGGCTGGAAACACCATATATTTT
clone size: .; D gene: .; V gene: TRBV7-9; J gene: TRBJ1-1; CDR3 protein: CASSLSGGAKSEAFF; CDR3 DNA: TGTGCCAGCAGCTTATCCGGGGGCGCGAAGTCTGAAGCTTTCTTT
clone size: few; D gene: .; V gene: TRBV4-1; J gene: TRBJ2-7; CDR3 protein: CASSQGTEAYEQYF; CDR3 DNA: TGCGCCAGCAGCCAAGGTACAGAGGCCTACGAGCAGTACTTC
clone size: .; D gene: .; V gene: TRBV5-4; J gene: TRBJ2-5; CDR3 protein: CASSLGTFQETQYF; CDR3 DNA: TGTGCCAGCAGCTTGGGAACCTTCCAAGAGACCCAGTACTTC
clone size: few; D gene: TRBD1; V gene: TRBV5-1; J gene: TRBJ1-2; CDR3 protein: CASSSGTGVNGYTF; CDR3 DNA: TGCGCCAGCTCTTCCGGGACAGGAGTTAATGGCTACACCTTC
clone size: .; D gene: .; V gene: TRBV7-9; J gene: TRBJ1-1; CDR3 protein: CASSLDRTEAFF; CDR3 DNA: TGTGCCAGCAGCCTCGACAGGACCGAAGCTTTCTTT
clone size: .; D gene: .; V gene: TRBV7-2; J gene: TRBJ1-1; CDR3 protein: CASIPGSTEAFF; CDR3 DNA: TGTGCCAGCATTCCGGGGAGCACTGAAGCTTTCTTT
clone size: .; D gene: .; V gene: TRBV5-1; J gene: TRBJ1-1; CDR3 protein: CASSHGRETNTEAFF; CDR3 DNA: TGCGCCAGCAGCCACGGCAGGGAAACGAACACTGAAGCTTTCTTT
clone size: few; D gene: .; V gene: TRBV5-1; J gene: TRBJ2-3; CDR3 protein: CASSPGTFNGGSDTQYF; CDR3 DNA: TGCGCCAGCAGCCCGGGCACCTTCAATGGGGGATCGGATACGCAGTATTTT
clone size: .; D gene: .; V gene: TRBV9; J gene: TRBJ2-5; CDR3 protein: CASSVGAVPETQYF; CDR3 DNA: TGTGCCAGCAGCGTAGGGGCAGTACCAGAGACCCAGTACTTC
clone size: .; D gene: TRBD2; V gene: TRBV9; J gene: TRBJ2-2; CDR3 protein: CASSVASSGGEGTGELFF; CDR3 DNA: TGTGCCAGCAGCGTAGCTAGCAGCGGGGGGGAAGGAACCGGGGAGCTGTTTTTT
clone size: once; D gene: TRBD1; V gene: TRBV29-1; J gene: TRBJ1-5; CDR3 protein: CSVREQGALGQPQHF; CDR3 DNA: TGCAGCGTTAGGGAACAGGGGGCTTTGGGACAGCCCCAGCATTTT
clone size: .; D gene: .; V gene: TRBV14; J gene: TRBJ2-3; CDR3 protein: CASSLYIPGPTDTQYF; CDR3 DNA: TGTGCCAGCAGTCTATACATCCCGGGCCCCACAGATACGCAGTATTTT
clone size: .; D gene: .; V gene: TRBV29-1; J gene: TRBJ2-3; CDR3 protein: CSVAGLHTDTQYF; CDR3 DNA: TGCAGCGTGGCGGGACTTCACACAGATACGCAGTATTTT
clone size: .; D gene: .; V gene: TRBV18; J gene: TRBJ1-1; CDR3 protein: CASYATGGDTEAFF; CDR3 DNA: TGTGCCAGCTATGCTACGGGGGGGGACACTGAAGCTTTCTTT
clone size: few; D gene: .; V gene: TRBV19; J gene: TRBJ2-1; CDR3 protein: CASSIVGGENNEQFF; CDR3 DNA: TGTGCCAGTAGTATAGTAGGGGGAGAAAACAATGAGCAGTTCTTC
clone size: .; D gene: TRBD1; V gene: TRBV2; J gene: TRBJ2-7; CDR3 protein: CASTRQGSGSYEQYF; CDR3 DNA: TGTGCCAGCACTAGACAGGGGAGTGGGTCCTACGAGCAGTACTTC